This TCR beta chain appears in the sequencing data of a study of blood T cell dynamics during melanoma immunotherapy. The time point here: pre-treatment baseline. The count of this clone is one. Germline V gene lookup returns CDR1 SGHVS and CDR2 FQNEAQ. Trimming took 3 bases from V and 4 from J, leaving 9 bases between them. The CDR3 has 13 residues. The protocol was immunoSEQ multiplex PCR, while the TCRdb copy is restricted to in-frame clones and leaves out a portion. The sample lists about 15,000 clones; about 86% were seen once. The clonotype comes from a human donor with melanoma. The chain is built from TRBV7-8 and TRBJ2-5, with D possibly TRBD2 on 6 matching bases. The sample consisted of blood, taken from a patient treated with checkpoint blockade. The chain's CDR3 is CASSLRDGETQYF. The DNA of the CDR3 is TGTGCCAGCAGCTTGCGGGACGGAGAGACCCAGTACTTC.